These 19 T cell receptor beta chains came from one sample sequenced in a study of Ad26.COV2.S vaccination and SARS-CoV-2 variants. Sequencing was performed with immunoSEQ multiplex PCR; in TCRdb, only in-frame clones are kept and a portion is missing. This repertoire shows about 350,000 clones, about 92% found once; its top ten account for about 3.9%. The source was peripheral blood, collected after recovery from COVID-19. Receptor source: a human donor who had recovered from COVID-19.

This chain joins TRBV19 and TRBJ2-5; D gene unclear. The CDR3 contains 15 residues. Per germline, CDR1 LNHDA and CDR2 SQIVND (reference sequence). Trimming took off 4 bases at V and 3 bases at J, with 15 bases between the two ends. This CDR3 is CASSTPLKGEETQYF. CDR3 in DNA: TGTGCCAGTAGTACCCCTCTGAAGGGTGAAGAGACCCAGTACTTC.

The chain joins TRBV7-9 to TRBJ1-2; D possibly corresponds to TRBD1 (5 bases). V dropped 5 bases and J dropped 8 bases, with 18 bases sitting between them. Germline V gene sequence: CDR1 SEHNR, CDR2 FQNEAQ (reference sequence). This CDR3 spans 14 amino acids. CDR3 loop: CASSNRDGSVGYTF. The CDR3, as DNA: TGTGCCAGCAGCAACCGGGACGGCTCCGTAGGCTACACCTTC.

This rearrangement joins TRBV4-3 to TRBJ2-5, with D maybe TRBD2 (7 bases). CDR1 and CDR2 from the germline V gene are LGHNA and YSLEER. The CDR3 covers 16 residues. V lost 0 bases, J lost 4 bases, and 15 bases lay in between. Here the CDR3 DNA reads TGCGCCAGCAGCCAAGATCTTCGGGGGGCTTCAGAGACCCAGTACTTC. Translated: CASSQDLRGASETQYF.

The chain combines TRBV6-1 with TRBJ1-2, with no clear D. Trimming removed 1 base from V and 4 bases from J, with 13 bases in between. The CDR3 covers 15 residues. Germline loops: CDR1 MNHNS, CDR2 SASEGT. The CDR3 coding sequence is TGTGCCAGCAGTGAAGTCCAGGCTACGGGCTATGGCTACACCTTC. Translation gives CASSEVQATGYGYTF.

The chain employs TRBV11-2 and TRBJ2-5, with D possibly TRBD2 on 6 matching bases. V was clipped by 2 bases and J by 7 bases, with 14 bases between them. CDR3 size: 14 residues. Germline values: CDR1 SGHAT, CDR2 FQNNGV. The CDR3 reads CASSLSSSRGTQYF. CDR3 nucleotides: TGTGCCAGCAGCTTATCCTCATCGCGGGGGACCCAGTACTTC. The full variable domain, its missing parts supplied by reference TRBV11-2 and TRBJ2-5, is EAGVAQSPRYKIIEKRQSVAFWCNPISGHATLYWYQQILGQGPKLLIQFQNNGVVDDSQLPKDRFSAERLKGVDSTLKIQPAKLEDSAVYLCASSLSSSRGTQYFGPGTRLLVL.

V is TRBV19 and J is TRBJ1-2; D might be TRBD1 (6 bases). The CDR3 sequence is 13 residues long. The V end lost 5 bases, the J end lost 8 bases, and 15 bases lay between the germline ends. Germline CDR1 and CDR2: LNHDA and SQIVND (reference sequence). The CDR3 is CASSPRDIGGYTF. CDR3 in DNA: TGTGCCAGTAGTCCTAGGGACATTGGGGGCTACACCTTC.

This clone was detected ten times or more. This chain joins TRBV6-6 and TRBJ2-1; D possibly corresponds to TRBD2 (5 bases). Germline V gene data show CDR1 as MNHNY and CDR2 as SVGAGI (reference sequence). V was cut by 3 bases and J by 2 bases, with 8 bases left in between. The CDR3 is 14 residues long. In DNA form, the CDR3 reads TGTGCCAGCAGTTATAACGGGGCCTACAATGAGCAGTTCTTC. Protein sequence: CASSYNGAYNEQFF.

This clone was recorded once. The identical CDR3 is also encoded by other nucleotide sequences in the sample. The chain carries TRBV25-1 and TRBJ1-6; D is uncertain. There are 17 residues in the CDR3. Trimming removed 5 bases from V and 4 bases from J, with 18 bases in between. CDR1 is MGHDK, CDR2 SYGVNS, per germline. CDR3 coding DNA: TGTGCCAGCAGTTCCCCGATGCCCGGCTCTTATAATTCACCCCTCCACTTT. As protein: CASSSPMPGSYNSPLHF.

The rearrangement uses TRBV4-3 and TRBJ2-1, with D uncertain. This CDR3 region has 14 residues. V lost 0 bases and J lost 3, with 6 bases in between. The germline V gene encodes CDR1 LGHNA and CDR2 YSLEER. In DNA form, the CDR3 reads TGCGCCAGCAGCCAAGACCTCGACTACAATGAGCAGTTCTTC. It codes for CASSQDLDYNEQFF.

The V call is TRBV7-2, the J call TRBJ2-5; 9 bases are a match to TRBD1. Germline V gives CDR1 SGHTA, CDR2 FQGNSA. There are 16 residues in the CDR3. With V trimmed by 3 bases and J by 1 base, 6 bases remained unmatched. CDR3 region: CASSFTGQGLQETQYF. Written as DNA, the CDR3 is TGTGCCAGCAGCTTCACGGGACAGGGCCTCCAAGAGACCCAGTACTTC.

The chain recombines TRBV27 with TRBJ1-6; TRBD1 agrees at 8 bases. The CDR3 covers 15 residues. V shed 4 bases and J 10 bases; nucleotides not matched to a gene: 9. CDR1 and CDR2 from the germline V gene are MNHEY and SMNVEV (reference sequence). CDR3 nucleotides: TGTGCCAGCAGTTCTGACAGGGGAAGTTACTCACCCCTCCACTTT. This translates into CASSSDRGSYSPLHF.

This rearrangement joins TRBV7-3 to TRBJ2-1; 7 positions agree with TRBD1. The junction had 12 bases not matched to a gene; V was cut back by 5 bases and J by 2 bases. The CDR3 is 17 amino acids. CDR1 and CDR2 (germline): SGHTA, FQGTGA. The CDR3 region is CASSPAYRGSTYNEQFF. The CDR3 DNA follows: TGTGCCAGCAGCCCAGCCTACAGGGGTTCTACCTACAATGAGCAGTTCTTC.

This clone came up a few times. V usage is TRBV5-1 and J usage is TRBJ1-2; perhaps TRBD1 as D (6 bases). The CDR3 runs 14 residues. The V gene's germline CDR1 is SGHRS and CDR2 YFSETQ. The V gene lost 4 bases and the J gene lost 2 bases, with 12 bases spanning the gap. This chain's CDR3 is CASSPSGQNYGYTF. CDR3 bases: TGCGCCAGCAGCCCCTCCGGACAGAACTATGGCTACACCTTC.

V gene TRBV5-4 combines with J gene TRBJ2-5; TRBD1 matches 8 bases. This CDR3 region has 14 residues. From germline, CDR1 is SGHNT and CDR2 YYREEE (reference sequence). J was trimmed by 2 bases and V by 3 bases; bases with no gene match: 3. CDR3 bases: TGTGCCAGCAGCTCCCGGACAGGGCAAGAGACCCAGTACTTC. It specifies CASSSRTGQETQYF. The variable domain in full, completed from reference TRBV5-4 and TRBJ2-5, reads ETGVTQSPTHLIKTRGQQVTLRCSSQSGHNTVSWYQQALGQGPQFIFQYYREEENGRGNFPPRFSGLQFPNYSSELNVNALELDDSALYLCASSSRTGQETQYFGPGTRLLVL.

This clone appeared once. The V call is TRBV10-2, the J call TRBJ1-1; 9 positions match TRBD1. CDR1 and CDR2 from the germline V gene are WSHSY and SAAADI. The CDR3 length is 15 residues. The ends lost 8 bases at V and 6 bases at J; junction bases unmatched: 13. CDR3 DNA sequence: TGCGCCAGCGCCCGGGACAGGGTGGAGGGGGCTGAAGCTTTCTTT. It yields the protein CASARDRVEGAEAFF.

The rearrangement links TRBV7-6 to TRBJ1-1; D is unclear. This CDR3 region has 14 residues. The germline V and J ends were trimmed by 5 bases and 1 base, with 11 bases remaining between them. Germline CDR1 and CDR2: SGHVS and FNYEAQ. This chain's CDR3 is CASSLRAKNTEAFF. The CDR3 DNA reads TGTGCCAGCAGCCTTCGGGCCAAGAACACTGAAGCTTTCTTT.

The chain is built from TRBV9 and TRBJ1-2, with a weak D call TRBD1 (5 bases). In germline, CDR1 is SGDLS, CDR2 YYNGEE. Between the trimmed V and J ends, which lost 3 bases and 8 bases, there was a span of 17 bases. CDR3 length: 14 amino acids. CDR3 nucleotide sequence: TGTGCCAGCAGCGCAGACAGTGACTATGTAGGCTACACCTTC. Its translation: CASSADSDYVGYTF.

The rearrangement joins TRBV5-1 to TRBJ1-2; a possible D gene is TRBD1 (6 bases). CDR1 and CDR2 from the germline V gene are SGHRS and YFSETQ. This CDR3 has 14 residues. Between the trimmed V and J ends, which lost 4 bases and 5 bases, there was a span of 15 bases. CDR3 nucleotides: TGCGCCAGCAGCATGCCGGGGGGCGATTATGGCTACACCTTC. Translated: CASSMPGGDYGYTF.

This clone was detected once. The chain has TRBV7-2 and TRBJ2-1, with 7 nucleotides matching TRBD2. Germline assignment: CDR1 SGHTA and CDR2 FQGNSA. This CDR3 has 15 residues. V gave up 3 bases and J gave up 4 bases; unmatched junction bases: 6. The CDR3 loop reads CASSFEPGGYNEQFF. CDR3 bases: TGTGCCAGCAGCTTTGAGCCGGGGGGTTACAATGAGCAGTTCTTC. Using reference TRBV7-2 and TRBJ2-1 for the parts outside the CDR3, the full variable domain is GAGVSQSPSNKVTEKGKDVELRCDPISGHTALYWYRQSLGQGLEFLIYFQGNSAPDKSGLPSDRFSAERTGGSVSTLTIQRTQQEDSAVYLCASSFEPGGYNEQFFGPGTRLTVL.